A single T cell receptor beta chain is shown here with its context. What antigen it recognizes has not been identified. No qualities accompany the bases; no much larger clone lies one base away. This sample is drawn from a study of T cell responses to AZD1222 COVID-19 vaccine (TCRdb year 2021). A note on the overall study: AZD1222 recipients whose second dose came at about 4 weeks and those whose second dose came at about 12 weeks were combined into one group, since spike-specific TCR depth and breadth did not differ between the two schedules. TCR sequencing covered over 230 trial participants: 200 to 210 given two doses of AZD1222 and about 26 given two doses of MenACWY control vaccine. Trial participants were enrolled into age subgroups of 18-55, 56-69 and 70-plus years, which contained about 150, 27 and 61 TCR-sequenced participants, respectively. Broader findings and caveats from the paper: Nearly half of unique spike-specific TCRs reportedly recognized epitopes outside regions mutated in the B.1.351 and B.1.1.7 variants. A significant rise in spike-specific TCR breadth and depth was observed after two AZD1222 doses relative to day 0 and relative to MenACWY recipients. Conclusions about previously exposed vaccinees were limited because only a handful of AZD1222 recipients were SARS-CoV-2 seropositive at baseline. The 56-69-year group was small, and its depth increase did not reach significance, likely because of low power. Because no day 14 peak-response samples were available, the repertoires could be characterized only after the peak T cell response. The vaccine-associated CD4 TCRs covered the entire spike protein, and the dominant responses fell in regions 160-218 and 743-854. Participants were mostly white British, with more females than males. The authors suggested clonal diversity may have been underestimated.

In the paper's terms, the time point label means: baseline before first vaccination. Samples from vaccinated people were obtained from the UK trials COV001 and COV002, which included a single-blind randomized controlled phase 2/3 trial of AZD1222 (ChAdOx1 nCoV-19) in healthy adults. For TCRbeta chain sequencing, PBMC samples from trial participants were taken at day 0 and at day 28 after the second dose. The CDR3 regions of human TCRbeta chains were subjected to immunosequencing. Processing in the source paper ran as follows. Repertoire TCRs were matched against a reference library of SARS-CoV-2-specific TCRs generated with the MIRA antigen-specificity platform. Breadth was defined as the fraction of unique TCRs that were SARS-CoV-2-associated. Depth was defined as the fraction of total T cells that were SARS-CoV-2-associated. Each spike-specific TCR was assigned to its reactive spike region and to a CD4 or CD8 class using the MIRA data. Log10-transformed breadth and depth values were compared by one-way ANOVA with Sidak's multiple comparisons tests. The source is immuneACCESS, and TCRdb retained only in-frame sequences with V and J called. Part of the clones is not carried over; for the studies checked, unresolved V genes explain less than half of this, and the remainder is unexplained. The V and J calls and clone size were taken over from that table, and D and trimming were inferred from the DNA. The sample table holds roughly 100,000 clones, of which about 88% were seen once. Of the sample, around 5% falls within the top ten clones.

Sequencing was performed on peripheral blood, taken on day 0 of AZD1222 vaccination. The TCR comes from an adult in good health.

The DNA is as follows: TGTGCCAGCAGCCCGGGGGGCCCCTATGGCTACACCTTC. The translation is CASSPGGPYGYTF. The V gene is TRBV28 and the J gene is TRBJ1-2; the D gene is perhaps TRBD1, on 6 matching bases. The CDR3 contains 13 residues, cysteine and phenylalanine counted. The CDR3 DNA has 39 bases and is translated from base 1. The germline V gene gives CDR1 as MDHEN and CDR2 as SYDVKM. Trimming takes 6 bases from V and 4 bases from J, and the germline ends sit 12 bases apart.